This T cell receptor (beta chain) was recorded in a study of blood T cell repertoires in COVID-19. Participants' own reports of clinical history determined their cohort assignment. The CDR3 length is 14 residues. The germline V gene has CDR1 SGHRS and CDR2 YFSETQ. V was pared by 4 bases and J by 6 bases, with 6 bases of the junction left unmatched. Study processing details: Researchers report that nucleated cell counts were estimated from reference gene primer amplification. TCRdb's copy holds only in-frame clones and misses some; the assay was immunoSEQ multiplex PCR. That table supplies the V and J calls and clone size; D and trimming were determined from the DNA. The sample carries 250,000 to 300,000 clones, about nine tenths recorded once.

The chain employs TRBV5-1 and TRBJ1-4; 7 bases align to TRBD1. The receptor's source is a woman between 40 and 55 years old who had recovered from COVID-19. Sequencing input: PBMCs or T cells enriched from blood (not recorded which). CDR3 residues: CASSPDRAYEKLFF. Written as DNA, the CDR3 is TGCGCCAGCAGCCCCGACAGGGCGTATGAAAAACTGTTTTTT.